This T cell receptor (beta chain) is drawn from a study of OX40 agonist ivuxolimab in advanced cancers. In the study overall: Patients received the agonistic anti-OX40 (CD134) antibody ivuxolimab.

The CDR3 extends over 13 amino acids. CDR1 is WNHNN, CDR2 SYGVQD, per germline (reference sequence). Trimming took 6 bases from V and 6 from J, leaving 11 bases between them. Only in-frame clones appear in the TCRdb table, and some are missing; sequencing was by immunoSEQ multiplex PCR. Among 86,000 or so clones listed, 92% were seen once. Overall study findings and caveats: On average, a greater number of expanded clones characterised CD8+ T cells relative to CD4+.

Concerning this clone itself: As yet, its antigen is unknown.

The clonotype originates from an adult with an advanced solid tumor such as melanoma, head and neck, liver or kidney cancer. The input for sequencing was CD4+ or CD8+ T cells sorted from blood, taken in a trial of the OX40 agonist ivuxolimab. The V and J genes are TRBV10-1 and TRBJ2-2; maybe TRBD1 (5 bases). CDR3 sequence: CASSGRVPGELFF. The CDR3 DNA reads TGCGCCAGCAGCGGCAGGGTGCCCGGGGAGCTGTTTTTT.